The 10 T cell receptor beta chains below all came from one sample that was sequenced in a study of shared clonotypes between healthy human individuals. TCRdb's table, derived via immunoSEQ multiplex PCR, lists solely in-frame clones and lacks some. The data contain fewer than 550,000 clones, roughly 79% of them singletons. Sequencing input: PBMCs. These receptors were collected from a middle-aged woman in good health. Some clones in this sample may be carry-over from other donors' samples.

The V and J genes are TRBV28 and TRBJ1-4; 7 bases are shared with TRBD1. This CDR3 is built from 15 residues. V lost 1 base, J lost 8 bases, and 7 bases stayed unmatched. Per the germline V gene, CDR1 is MDHEN and CDR2 is SYDVKM. The CDR3 DNA reads TGTGCCAGCAGTTTATTAGGCGTAGGGGGCGAAAAACTGTTTTTT. Translating gives CASSLLGVGGEKLFF.

J is TRBJ1-5 and V is TRBV7-8, with a tentative D call TRBD1 (6 bases). Germline CDR1 SGHVS, CDR2 FQNEAQ. The CDR3 is 13 amino acids. Trimming left V 2 bases short and J 7 bases short, with 9 bases between. CDR3 region: CASSLRGIQPQHF. In nucleotides, the CDR3 is TGTGCCAGCAGCTTAAGGGGGATCCAGCCCCAGCATTTT.

This chain links TRBV7-9 with TRBJ2-2; D tentatively fits TRBD1 or TRBD2 (5 bases each). Germline V gives CDR1 SEHNR, CDR2 FQNEAQ (reference sequence). V dropped 6 bases and J dropped 3 bases, with 11 bases sitting between them. The CDR3 extends over 14 amino acids. The CDR3 is CASRSGTDTGELFF. The CDR3 DNA is TGTGCCAGCAGGTCAGGGACGGACACCGGGGAGCTGTTTTTT. The whole variable domain, remainder taken from reference TRBV7-9 and TRBJ2-2, is DTGVSQNPRHKITKRGQNVTFRCDPISEHNRLYWYRQTLGQGPEFLTYFQNEAQLEKSRLLSDRFSAERPKGSFSTLEIQRTEQGDSAMYLCASRSGTDTGELFFGEGSRLTVL.

This sequence joins TRBV9 and TRBJ2-1, with 9 bases matching TRBD2. The germline CDR1 and CDR2 sequences are SGDLS and YYNGEE. The CDR3 has 14 amino acids. V lost 6 bases to trimming and J lost 6 bases; unmatched junction nucleotides: 7. CDR3 nucleotides: TGTGCCAGCAATCCGCGGGAGGGCCCCAATGAGCAGTTCTTC. Residues: CASNPREGPNEQFF.

The V and J genes are TRBV27 and TRBJ2-3, with D perhaps TRBD1 (5 bases). This CDR3 is 14 amino acids long. Germline CDR1 reads MNHEY; CDR2 reads SMNVEV (reference sequence). The germline V and J ends were trimmed by 8 bases and 3 bases, with 15 bases remaining between them. The CDR3 DNA sequence: TGTGCCAGCCTTTCTTTGCAGGGAACAGATACGCAGTATTTT. Its protein is CASLSLQGTDTQYF.

Remarks on this clone: A much larger clone differs by one base, so this may be a read error. V and J are TRBV7-6 and TRBJ2-5, with D unclear. The germline CDR1 and CDR2 sequences are SGHVS and FNYEAQ. The CDR3 has 13 residues. V dropped 1 base and J dropped 1 base, with 4 bases sitting between them. CDR3 nucleotides: TGTGCCAGCAGCTTAGTGATCCAAGAGACCCAGTACTTC. Amino acids: CASSLVIQETQYF.

The rearrangement uses TRBV7-9 and TRBJ2-7; the D gene is possibly TRBD2 (6 bases). The CDR3 loop spans 14 amino acids. The V and J ends lost 5 bases and 5 bases respectively, with 16 bases between them. Germline CDR1 is SEHNR and CDR2 is FQNEAQ (reference sequence). The CDR3 nucleotides are TGTGCCAGCAGCGCGGGACCCCCGGTCGACGAGCAGTACTTC. Translating it yields CASSAGPPVDEQYF.

The chain links TRBV18 to TRBJ2-3; a weak D match, TRBD1 (5 bases). V lost 4 bases, J lost 1 base, and 15 bases lay in between. The germline CDR1 and CDR2 sequences are KGHSH and LQKENI. The CDR3 contains 16 residues. CDR3 sequence (DNA): TGTGCCAGCTCACACGAGTTAGGGGCGGGCACAGATACGCAGTATTTT. Translated: CASSHELGAGTDTQYF.

Only a few counts were recorded for this clone. The genes are TRBV5-6 and TRBJ1-1; D is undetermined. The CDR3 has 16 residues. Trimming left V 4 bases short and J 0 bases short, with 16 bases between. CDR1 and CDR2 from the germline V gene are SGHDT and YYEEEE. CDR3 DNA sequence: TGTGCCAGCAGCCTGGGTCTAACGGTGATGAACACTGAAGCTTTCTTT. It yields the protein CASSLGLTVMNTEAFF.

This clone was found once. The genes are TRBV9 and TRBJ2-5; TRBD2 aligns across 13 bases. The CDR3 length is 16 residues. Germline trimming cut 3 bases from V and 1 base from J; bases unmatched to any gene: 3. Germline CDR1 and CDR2: SGDLS and YYNGEE. The CDR3 here is CASSARTSGGQETQYF. The DNA for the CDR3 is TGTGCCAGCAGCGCCCGGACTAGCGGGGGCCAAGAGACCCAGTACTTC.